This T cell receptor beta chain derives from a study of cytomegalovirus exposure and HLA in healthy donors. Study context: Earlier, 150 million to 200 million T cells were analyzed, and 90 million to 120 million unique TCR beta sequences were found among them. The study, taken as a whole, reports: TCR beta chains numbering more than 150 were designated cytomegalovirus-associated.

Trimming pared 0 bases from V and 5 bases from J, leaving 7 bases between. The length of the CDR3 is 13 residues. From germline, CDR1 is SGHVS and CDR2 FNYEAQ. As to this clone: Its antigen is not known.

Use of 60 Vbeta and 13 Jbeta primers characterized the PCR. Assay used: immunoSEQ multiplex PCR; TCRdb lists only in-frame clones, some missing. The table shows about 230,000 clones, with roughly 78% occurring only once. The genes are TRBV7-6 and TRBJ1-1; no definite D call. Sequencing used PBMCs. The receptor was derived from a boy between 5 and 17 years old in good health and CMV-seronegative. CDR3 sequence: CASSLAIATEAFF. The CDR3 nucleotides read TGTGCCAGCAGCTTAGCAATAGCGACTGAAGCTTTCTTT.